What follows describes a single T cell receptor (beta chain). Its matching antigen is unknown. The sample originates from a study of cytomegalovirus exposure and HLA in healthy donors. Whole-study results and caveats: At a 0.05 false discovery rate, a later analysis found about 17,000 TCR beta sequences to be associated with HLA alleles.

It was with 60 Vbeta and 13 Jbeta primers that the PCR ran. Clones were sequenced by immunoSEQ multiplex PCR, and TCRdb holds only the in-frame ones, with some missing. The profile shows 180,000 or so clones, 70% to 90% of them singletons. The sequenced material came from PBMCs. The source of this sequence is a man younger than 35 in good health and CMV-seropositive.

In nucleotides, the CDR3 is TGCGCCAGCAGCCGCGATGACAGGGGTACCTACGAGCAGTACTTC. It encodes CASSRDDRGTYEQYF. The chain links TRBV5-1 to TRBJ2-7, with 8 nucleotides matching TRBD1. CDR1 is SGHRS and CDR2 is YFSETQ in the germline V gene. The CDR3 covers 15 residues. V lost 4 bases and J lost 2; bases outside the gene matches: 8.